This T cell receptor beta chain was observed in a study of cytomegalovirus exposure and HLA in healthy donors. CDR3 length: 12 amino acids. The germline V and J ends were trimmed by 5 bases and 7 bases, with 9 bases remaining between them. Looked up from germline, CDR1 is SGHTA and CDR2 is FQGTGA. PCR used 60 Vbeta primers and 13 Jbeta primers. Only in-frame clones appear in the TCRdb table, and some are missing; sequencing was by immunoSEQ multiplex PCR. The data contain under 200,000 clones, roughly 85% of them seen just once; the ten biggest clones take up roughly 13%. Turning to this clone: Its specificity is not known.

Study-level results: TCR beta V segments were, for the most part, productive about 87% or about 30% of the time in an earlier analysis.

The source of this sequence is a man in his fifties in good health and CMV-seropositive. The specimen sequenced was PBMCs. This chain joins TRBV7-3 and TRBJ2-1, with no clear D. The CDR3 here is CASSPDKNEQFF. CDR3 sequence (DNA): TGTGCCAGCAGCCCAGACAAAAATGAGCAGTTCTTC. Drawing the rest from reference TRBV7-3 and TRBJ2-1, the complete variable domain is GAGVSQTPSNKVTEKGKYVELRCDPISGHTALYWYRQSLGQGPEFLIYFQGTGAADDSGLPNDRFFAVRPEGSVSTLKIQRTERGDSAVYLCASSPDKNEQFFGPGTRLTVL.